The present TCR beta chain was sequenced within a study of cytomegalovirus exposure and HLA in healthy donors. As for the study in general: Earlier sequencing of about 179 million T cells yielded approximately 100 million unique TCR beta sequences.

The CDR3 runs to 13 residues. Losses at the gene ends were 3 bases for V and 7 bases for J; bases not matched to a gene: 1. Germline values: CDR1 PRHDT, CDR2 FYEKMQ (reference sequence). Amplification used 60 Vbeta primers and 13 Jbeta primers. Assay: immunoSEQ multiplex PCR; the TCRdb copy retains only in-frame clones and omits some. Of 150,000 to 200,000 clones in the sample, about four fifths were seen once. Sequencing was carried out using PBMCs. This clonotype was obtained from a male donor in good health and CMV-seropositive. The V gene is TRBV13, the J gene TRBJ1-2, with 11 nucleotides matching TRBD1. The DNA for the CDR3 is TGTGCCAGCAGCTTCGGGACAGGGGGTGGCTACACCTTC. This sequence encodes CASSFGTGGGYTF.